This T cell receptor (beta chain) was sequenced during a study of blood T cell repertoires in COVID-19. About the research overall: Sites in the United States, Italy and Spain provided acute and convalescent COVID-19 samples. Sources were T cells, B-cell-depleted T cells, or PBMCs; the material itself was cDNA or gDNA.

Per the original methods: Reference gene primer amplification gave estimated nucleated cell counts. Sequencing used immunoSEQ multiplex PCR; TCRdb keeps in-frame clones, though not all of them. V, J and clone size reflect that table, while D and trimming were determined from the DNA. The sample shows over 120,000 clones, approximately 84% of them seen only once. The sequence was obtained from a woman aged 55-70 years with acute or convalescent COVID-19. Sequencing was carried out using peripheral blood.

CDR3 sequence (DNA): TGTGCCAGCTCACCCGATCCGGGAGAGACCCAGTACTTC. This encodes CASSPDPGETQYF. The genes are TRBV18 and TRBJ2-5; D is unclear. This CDR3 is built from 13 residues. From germline, CDR1 is KGHSH and CDR2 LQKENI. V was cut by 3 bases and J by 4 bases, with 9 bases left in between.